This T cell receptor beta chain originates from a study of OX40 agonist ivuxolimab in advanced cancers. The wider study: Intravenous ivuxolimab was administered to patients every 2 weeks at 0.01 to 10 mg/kg.

This CDR3 spans 15 amino acids. Clones were sequenced by immunoSEQ multiplex PCR, and TCRdb holds only the in-frame ones, with some missing. The sample shows around 100,000 clones, approximately 89% of them seen only once. Study-wide findings and caveats: Antigen targets of the expanded peripheral T cells went undetermined.

As for this clone: What it recognizes is unknown.

The sequences come from CD4+ or CD8+ T cells sorted from blood, collected in a trial of the OX40 agonist ivuxolimab. The clonotype originates from an adult with an advanced solid tumor such as melanoma, head and neck, liver or kidney cancer. This sequence joins TRBV21-1 and TRBJ2-7; whether TRBD2, the table's D call, matches the DNA was not checked. TRBV21-1 is assigned pseudogene status. The CDR3 DNA reads as TGTGCCAGCAGCAAATCCCTAGCGCTATCCTACGAGCAGTACTTC. This encodes CASSKSLALSYEQYF.